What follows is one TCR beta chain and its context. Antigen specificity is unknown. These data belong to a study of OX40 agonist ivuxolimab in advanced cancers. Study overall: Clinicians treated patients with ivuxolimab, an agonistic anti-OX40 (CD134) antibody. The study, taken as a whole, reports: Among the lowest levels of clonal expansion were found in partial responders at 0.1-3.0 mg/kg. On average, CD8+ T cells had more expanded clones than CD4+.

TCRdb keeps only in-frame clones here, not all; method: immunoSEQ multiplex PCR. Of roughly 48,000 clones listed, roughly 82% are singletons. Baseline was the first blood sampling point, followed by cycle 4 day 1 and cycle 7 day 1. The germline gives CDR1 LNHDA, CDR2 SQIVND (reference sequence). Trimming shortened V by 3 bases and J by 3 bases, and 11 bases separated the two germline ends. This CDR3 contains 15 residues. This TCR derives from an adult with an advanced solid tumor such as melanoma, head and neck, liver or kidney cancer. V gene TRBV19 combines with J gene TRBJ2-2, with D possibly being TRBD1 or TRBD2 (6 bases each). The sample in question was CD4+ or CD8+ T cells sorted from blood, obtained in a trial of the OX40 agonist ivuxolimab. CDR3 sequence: CASSIGGLYTGELFF. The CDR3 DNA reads TGTGCCAGTAGTATTGGGGGGCTCTACACCGGGGAGCTGTTTTTT.